The T cell receptor beta chain under discussion was sequenced for a study of monozygotic twins with inflammatory bowel disease. Study outcomes and limitations: IBD patients exhibited fewer clonotypes shared with other individuals than healthy twins, particularly with disease activity. No detectable difference in repertoire similarity separated concordant from discordant twins, possibly as a result of limited power.

Comment on this clonotype: What it binds is unknown.

Per the germline V gene, CDR1 is MDHEN and CDR2 is SYDVKM. This CDR3 has 16 residues. Researchers ran eight separate cDNA reactions for each sample. TCRdb re-called the 5' RACE reads and shows each CDR3 protein once, DNA omitted. The sample includes roughly 150,000 distinct CDR3 sequences. The sequenced material came from blood. This sequence originates from a human donor with ulcerative colitis or Crohn's disease, or a healthy co-twin of an affected twin (not recorded which). The chain is built from TRBV28 and TRBJ1-5; as DNA is missing, the TRBD1 call by TCRdb cannot be tested. The CDR3 reads CASSIPGGGTNQPQHF.